The present T cell receptor beta chain was sequenced within a study of blood T cell repertoires in COVID-19 (TCRdb year 2020). A note on the overall study: Samples from collaborators originated in the United States, Italy and Spain and spanned both the acute and convalescent phases of COVID-19. The samples were drawn from the first 160 participants of the ongoing ImmuneRACE study and from more than 1,000 subjects provided by 6 global collaborators. Deeply sampled blood TCRbeta repertoires from subjects exposed to, actively infected with, or recovered from COVID-19 were included in the dataset. The material from the prospective study consisted of cDNA or gDNA derived from T cells, B-cell-depleted T cells, or PBMCs. Where available, HLA class I and class II types were obtained from metadata supplied by the sample provider rather than from assay-based typing. Nearly every sample came with metadata listing a de-identified subject ID, COVID-19 status, age in years and sex. The repertoires were released in a freely available public database intended as a resource for research on the immune response to SARS-CoV-2. General conclusions and limits of the study: The amount of clinical and demographic metadata varied by source and participant and was provided uncurated.

The collaborating institutions used their own protocols to collect whole blood in K2EDTA tubes. Collaborator samples were shipped for TCRbeta analysis as frozen whole blood, isolated PBMCs, or DNA extracted from either sample type. CDR1 and CDR2 are drawn from the germline V gene: LGHNT, FRNRAP. The junction shows trimming of 5 bases on V and 3 bases on J, and the gene matches do not reach 6 bases of it. The CDR3 spans 15 residues, from the cysteine through the phenylalanine. Kept here is only the CDR3 DNA, which spans 45 bases and is read in frame from base 1. TCRbeta CDR3 regions were amplified from genomic DNA by means of the immunoSEQ Assay, a bias-controlled multiplex PCR. Per the authors' processing: The number of nucleated cells in each sample was estimated from the amplification of reference gene primers within the assay. To quantify the absolute abundance of each unique TCRbeta CDR3 rearrangement, sequence reads were collapsed and filtered. Productive Simpson clonality was computed per sample as the square root of Simpson's diversity index over productive rearrangements. In its TCRdb copy, this immuneACCESS table keeps in-frame sequences only and misses some clones. Where compared with another copy, unresolved V genes explain less than half of these, and the others have no known cause. V and J calls and clone size follow that table, whereas D and trimming were derived from the DNA. This sample has under 250,000 clones in its table, and around 85% of those were observed once. 8.9% of the sample goes to the ten largest clones.

On this clone: There is no known antigen for this receptor. No clone much larger than this one lies a single base away; base qualities are absent.

The clonotype originates from a man older than 75 with acute or convalescent COVID-19. Material: peripheral blood. This chain joins TRBV12-5 to TRBJ1-4, and 7 junctional nucleotides match TRBD1. Here the CDR3 is given as CASGPDRSSNEKLFF. The nucleotide sequence reads as follows: TGTGCTAGTGGTCCGGACAGGTCCTCTAATGAAAAACTGTTTTTT.